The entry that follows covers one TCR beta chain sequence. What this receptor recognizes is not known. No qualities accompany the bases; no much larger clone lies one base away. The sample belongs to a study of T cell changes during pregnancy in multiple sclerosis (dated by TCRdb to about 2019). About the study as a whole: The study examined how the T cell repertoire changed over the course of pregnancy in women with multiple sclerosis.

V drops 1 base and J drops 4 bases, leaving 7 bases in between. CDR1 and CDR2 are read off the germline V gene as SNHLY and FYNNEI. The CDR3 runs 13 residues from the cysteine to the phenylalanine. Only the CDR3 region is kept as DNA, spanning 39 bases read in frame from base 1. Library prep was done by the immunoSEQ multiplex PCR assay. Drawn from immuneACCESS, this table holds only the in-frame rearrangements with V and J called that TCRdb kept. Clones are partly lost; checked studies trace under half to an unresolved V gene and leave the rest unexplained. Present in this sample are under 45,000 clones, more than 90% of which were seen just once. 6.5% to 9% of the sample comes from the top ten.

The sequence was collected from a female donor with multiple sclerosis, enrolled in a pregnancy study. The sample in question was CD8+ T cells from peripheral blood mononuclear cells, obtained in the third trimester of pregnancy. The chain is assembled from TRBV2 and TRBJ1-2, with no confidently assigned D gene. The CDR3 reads CASSEGGVYGYTF. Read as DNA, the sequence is TGTGCCAGCAGTGAAGGCGGGGTCTATGGCTACACCTTC. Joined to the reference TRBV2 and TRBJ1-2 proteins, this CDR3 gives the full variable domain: EPEVTQTPSHQVTQMGQEVILRCVPISNHLYFYWYRQILGQKVEFLVSFYNNEISEKSEIFDDQFSVERPDGSNFTLKIRSTKLEDSAMYFCASSEGGVYGYTFGSGTRLTVV.